The sequence of this TCR beta chain was determined in a study of OX40 agonist ivuxolimab in advanced cancers. Assay used: immunoSEQ multiplex PCR; TCRdb lists only in-frame clones, some missing. Here the sample spans around 23,000 clones, roughly nine tenths being singletons. Systemic immunosuppression or autoimmune disease history was grounds to exclude patients. Trimming took 1 base from V and 2 from J; bases not matched to a gene: 0. Germline values: CDR1 SEHNR, CDR2 FQNEAQ (reference sequence). The length of the CDR3 is 15 residues. Sequenced here: CD4+ or CD8+ T cells sorted from blood, sampled in a trial of the OX40 agonist ivuxolimab. This sequence originates from an adult with an advanced solid tumor such as melanoma, head and neck, liver or kidney cancer. The genes are TRBV7-9 and TRBJ2-1, with 9 bases fitting TRBD1. The CDR3 DNA reads as TGTGCCAGCAGCTTAGGACAGGGGGCCTACAATGAGCAGTTCTTC. As protein: CASSLGQGAYNEQFF.